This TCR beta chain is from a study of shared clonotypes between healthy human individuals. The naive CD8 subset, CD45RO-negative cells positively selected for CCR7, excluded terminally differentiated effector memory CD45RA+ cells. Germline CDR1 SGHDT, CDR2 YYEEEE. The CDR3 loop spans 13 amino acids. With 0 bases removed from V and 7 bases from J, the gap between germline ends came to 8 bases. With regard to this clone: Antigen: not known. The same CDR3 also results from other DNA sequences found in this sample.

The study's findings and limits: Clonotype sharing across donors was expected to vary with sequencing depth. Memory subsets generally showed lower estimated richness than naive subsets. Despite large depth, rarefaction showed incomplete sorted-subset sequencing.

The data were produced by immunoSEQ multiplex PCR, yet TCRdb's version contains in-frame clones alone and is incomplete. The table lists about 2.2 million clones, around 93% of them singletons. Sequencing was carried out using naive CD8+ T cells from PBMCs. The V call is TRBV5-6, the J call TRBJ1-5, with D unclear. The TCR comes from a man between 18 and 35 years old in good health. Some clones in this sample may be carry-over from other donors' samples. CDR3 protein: CASSLGTGQPQHF. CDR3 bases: TGTGCCAGCAGCTTGGGGACCGGACAGCCCCAGCATTTT.